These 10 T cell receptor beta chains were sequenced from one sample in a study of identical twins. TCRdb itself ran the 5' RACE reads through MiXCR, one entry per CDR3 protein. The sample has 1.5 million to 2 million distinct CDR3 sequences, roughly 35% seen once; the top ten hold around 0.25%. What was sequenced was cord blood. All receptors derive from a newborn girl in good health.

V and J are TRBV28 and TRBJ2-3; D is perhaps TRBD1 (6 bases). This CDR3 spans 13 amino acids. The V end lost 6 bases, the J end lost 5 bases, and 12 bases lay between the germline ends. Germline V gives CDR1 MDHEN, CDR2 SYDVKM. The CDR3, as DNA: TGTGCCAGCAGCATGCGCAGGGGAGATACGCAGTATTTT. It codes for CASSMRRGDTQYF.

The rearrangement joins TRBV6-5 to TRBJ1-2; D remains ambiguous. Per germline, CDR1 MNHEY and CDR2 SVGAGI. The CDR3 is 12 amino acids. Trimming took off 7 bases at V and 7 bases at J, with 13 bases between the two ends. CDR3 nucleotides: TGTGCCAGCACCCAACGGATAGCTGGCTACACCTTC. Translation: CASTQRIAGYTF.

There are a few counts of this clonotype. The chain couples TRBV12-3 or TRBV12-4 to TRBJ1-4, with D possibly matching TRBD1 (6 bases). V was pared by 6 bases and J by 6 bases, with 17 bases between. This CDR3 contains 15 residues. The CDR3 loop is CASSSRAGVDEKLFF. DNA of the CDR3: TGTGCCAGCAGCTCCCGGGCAGGGGTGGATGAAAAACTGTTTTTT.

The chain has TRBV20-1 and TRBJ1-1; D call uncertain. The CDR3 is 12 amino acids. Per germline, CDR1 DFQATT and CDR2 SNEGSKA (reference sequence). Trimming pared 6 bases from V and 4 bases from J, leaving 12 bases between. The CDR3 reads CSAPDLLTEAFF. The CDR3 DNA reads TGCAGTGCACCCGACCTCCTCACTGAAGCTTTCTTT.

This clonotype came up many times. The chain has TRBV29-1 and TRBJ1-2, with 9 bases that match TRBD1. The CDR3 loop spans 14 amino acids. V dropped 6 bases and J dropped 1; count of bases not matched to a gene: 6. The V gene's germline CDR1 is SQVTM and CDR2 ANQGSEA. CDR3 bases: TGCAGCGTCCCAACGACAGGGGGTAACTATGGCTACACCTTC. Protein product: CSVPTTGGNYGYTF.

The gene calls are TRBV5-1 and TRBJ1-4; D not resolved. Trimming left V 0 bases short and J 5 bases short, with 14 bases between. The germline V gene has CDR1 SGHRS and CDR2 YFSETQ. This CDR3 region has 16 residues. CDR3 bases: TGCGCCAGCAGCTTGGGCAATGTCGGCATCAATGAAAAACTGTTTTTT. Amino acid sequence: CASSLGNVGINEKLFF. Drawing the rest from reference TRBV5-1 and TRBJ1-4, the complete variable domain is KAGVTQTPRYLIKTRGQQVTLSCSPISGHRSVSWYQQTPGQGLQFLFEYFSETQRNKGNFPGRFSGRQFSNSRSEMNVSTLELGDSALYLCASSLGNVGINEKLFFGSGTQLSVL.

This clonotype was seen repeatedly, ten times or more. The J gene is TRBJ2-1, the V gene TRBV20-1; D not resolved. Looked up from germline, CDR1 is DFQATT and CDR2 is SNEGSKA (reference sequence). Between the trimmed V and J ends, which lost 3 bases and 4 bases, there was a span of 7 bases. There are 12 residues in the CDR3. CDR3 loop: CSASYQYNEQFF. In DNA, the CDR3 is TGCAGTGCTAGTTACCAATACAATGAGCAGTTCTTC.

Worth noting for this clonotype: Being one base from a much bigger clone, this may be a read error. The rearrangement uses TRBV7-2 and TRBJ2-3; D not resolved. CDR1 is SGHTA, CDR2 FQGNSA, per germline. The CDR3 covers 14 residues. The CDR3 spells CACSLQRTTDTQYF. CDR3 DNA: TGTGCCTGCAGCCTCCAGAGGACCACAGATACGCAGTATTTT.

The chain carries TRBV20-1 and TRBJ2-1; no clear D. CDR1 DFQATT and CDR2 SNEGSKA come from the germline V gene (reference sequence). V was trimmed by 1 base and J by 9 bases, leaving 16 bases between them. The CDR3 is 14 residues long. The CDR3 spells CSARGAAGIIEQFF. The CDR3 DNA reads TGCAGTGCTAGAGGCGCGGCTGGGATAATTGAGCAGTTCTTC.

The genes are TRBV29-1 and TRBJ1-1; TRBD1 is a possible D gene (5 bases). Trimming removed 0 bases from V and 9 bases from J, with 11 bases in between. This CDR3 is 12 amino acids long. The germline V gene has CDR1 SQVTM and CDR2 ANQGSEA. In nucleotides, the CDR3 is TGCAGCGTTGAAGATCGGTGGGGGAAAGCTTTCTTT. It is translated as CSVEDRWGKAFF.